Shown below are 11 T cell receptor beta chains from a single sample sequenced in a study of response to subunit inactivated influenza vaccine. MiXCR was run by TCRdb on the RT-PCR reads, yielding one entry per CDR3 protein. Of under 850,000 distinct CDR3 sequences in the sample, approximately 17% are singletons; the top ten hold roughly a tenth. This material consisted of PBMCs from blood, taken 4 to 6 days after vaccination. Receptors were obtained from a man in his forties or fifties who received an inactivated influenza vaccine.

This clonotype appeared a few times. The chain joins TRBV6-2 or TRBV6-3 to TRBJ2-3; 11 bases are a match to TRBD1. The V segment lost 3 bases and the J segment 3 bases; nucleotides outside the gene matches: 8. In germline, CDR1 is MNHEY, CDR2 SVGEGT. CDR3 length equals 17 residues. CDR3 nucleotide sequence: TGTGCCAGCAGTTATCTTCTCGGGACAGGGGGTACAGATACGCAGTATTTT. This translates into CASSYLLGTGGTDTQYF.

A word on this clonotype: At one of its ends the junction is not consistent with the germline gene, which may arise from a read error. The chain combines TRBV7-2 with TRBJ1-1; tentatively, D is TRBD1 (6 bases). Germline values: CDR1 SGHTA, CDR2 FQGNSA. The CDR3 runs to 16 residues. The CDR3 loop is CASTLGGLRGGTEAFF. CDR3 coding DNA: TGTGCCAGCACCTTAGGGGGTCTTCGGGGTGGCACTGAAGCTTTCTTT.

The chain combines TRBV12-3 or TRBV12-4 with TRBJ2-5; possibly TRBD1 for D (6 bases). The length of the CDR3 is 15 residues. Between the trimmed V and J ends, which lost 2 bases and 2 bases, there was a span of 12 bases. The CDR3 DNA follows: TGTGCCAGCAGTTTAATGGCAGGGGTTCAAGAGACCCAGTACTTC. It specifies CASSLMAGVQETQYF.

This clonotype showed up many times. This sequence joins TRBV12-3 or TRBV12-4 and TRBJ2-5, with 7 bases that match TRBD1. CDR3 length: 13 residues. V trimming: 6 bases; J trimming: 4 bases; junction bases outside the gene matches: 5. The CDR3: CASRKGQRETQYF. The CDR3 DNA follows: TGTGCCAGCAGAAAGGGACAGCGAGAGACCCAGTACTTC.

The chain has TRBV3-1 and TRBJ2-1; TRBD2 aligns across 11 bases. Germline V CDR1 and CDR2: LGHDT, YNNKEL (reference sequence). This CDR3 is 15 amino acids long. With 4 bases clipped from V and 5 bases from J, the junction kept 4 bases outside the gene matches. The CDR3 here is CASSPFSGGDNEQFF. CDR3 nucleotides: TGTGCCAGCAGCCCATTTAGCGGGGGGGACAATGAGCAGTTCTTC.

The chain is built from TRBV29-1 and TRBJ1-1; D possibly corresponds to TRBD1 (5 bases). Germline V gene sequence: CDR1 SQVTM, CDR2 ANQGSEA. V dropped 3 bases and J dropped 1 base, with 12 bases sitting between them. The CDR3 runs 14 residues. The CDR3 reads CSVEGRQRNTEAFF. The CDR3 DNA follows: TGCAGCGTTGAGGGGCGACAGAGGAACACTGAAGCTTTCTTT.

This clonotype showed up many times. CDR3 sequence: CSVELTGGYEQYF. For the CDR3, the DNA is TGCAGCGTTGAGCTGACAGGGGGCTACGAGCAGTACTTC. This chain connects TRBV29-1 to TRBJ2-7, with 9 positions matching TRBD1. Germline CDR1 and CDR2: SQVTM and ANQGSEA. The CDR3 has 13 amino acids. V was pared by 3 bases and J by 3 bases, with 3 bases of the junction left unmatched.

The chain carries TRBV27 and TRBJ2-2; D not resolved. Looked up from germline, CDR1 is MNHEY and CDR2 is SMNVEV (reference sequence). With 0 bases removed from V and 7 bases from J, the gap between germline ends came to 6 bases. The CDR3 is made up of 13 amino acids. Here the CDR3 reads CASSLSYGGELFF. CDR3 sequence (DNA): TGTGCCAGCAGTTTATCGTATGGCGGGGAGCTGTTTTTT.

This clonotype was recorded many times. The chain employs TRBV20-1 and TRBJ2-1; D tentatively reads TRBD1 or TRBD2 (6 bases each). Trimming pared 0 bases from V and 2 bases from J, leaving 11 bases between. The CDR3 covers 15 residues. Germline assignment: CDR1 DFQATT and CDR2 SNEGSKA (reference sequence). In DNA form, the CDR3 reads TGCAGTGCTAGAGATCGGAGGGGGGCCTACAATGAGCAGTTCTTC. This translates into CSARDRRGAYNEQFF.

V gene TRBV20-1 combines with J gene TRBJ1-4; D is unresolved. The V gene lost 2 bases and the J gene lost 0 bases, with 7 bases spanning the gap. The CDR3 length is 14 residues. Germline V gene data show CDR1 as DFQATT and CDR2 as SNEGSKA (reference sequence). CDR3 in amino acids: CSARRGSTNEKLFF. The CDR3 region has the DNA TGCAGTGCTAGAAGAGGGTCAACTAATGAAAAACTGTTTTTT.

The gene calls are TRBV7-4 and TRBJ2-5; D gene ambiguous. Germline CDR1 and CDR2: SGHVT and SQSDAQ. The CDR3 spans 15 residues. V lost 2 bases and J 2 bases, leaving 12 bases between the germline ends. This chain's CDR3 is CASSLIVATQETQYF. The CDR3 DNA reads TGTGCCAGCAGCTTAATCGTTGCTACACAAGAGACCCAGTACTTC.